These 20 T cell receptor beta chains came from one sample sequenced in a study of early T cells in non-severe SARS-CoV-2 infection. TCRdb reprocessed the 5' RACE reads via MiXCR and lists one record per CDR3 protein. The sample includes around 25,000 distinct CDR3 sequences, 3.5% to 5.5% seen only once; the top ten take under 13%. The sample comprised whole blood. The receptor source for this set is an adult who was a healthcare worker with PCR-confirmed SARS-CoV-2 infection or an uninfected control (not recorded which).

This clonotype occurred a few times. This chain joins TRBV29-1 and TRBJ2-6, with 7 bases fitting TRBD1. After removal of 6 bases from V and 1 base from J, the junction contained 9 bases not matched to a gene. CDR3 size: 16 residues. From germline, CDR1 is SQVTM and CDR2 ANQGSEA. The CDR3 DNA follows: TGCAGCGTCCGACAGAGGGGGCAGTCTGGGGCCAACGTCCTGACTTTC. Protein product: CSVRQRGQSGANVLTF.

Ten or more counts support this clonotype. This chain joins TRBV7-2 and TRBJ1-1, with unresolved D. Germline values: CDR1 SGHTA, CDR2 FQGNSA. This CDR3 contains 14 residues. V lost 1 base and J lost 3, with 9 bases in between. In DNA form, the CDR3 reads TGTGCCAGCAGCTTAGGGAGACAAGACACTGAAGCTTTCTTT. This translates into CASSLGRQDTEAFF.

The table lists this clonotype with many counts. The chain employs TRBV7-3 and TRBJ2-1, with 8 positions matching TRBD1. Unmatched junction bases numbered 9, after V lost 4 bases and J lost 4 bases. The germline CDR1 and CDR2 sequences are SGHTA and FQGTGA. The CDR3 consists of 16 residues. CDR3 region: CASSSEGTGNYNEQFF. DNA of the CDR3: TGTGCCAGCAGCTCTGAGGGGACAGGAAATTACAATGAGCAGTTCTTC.

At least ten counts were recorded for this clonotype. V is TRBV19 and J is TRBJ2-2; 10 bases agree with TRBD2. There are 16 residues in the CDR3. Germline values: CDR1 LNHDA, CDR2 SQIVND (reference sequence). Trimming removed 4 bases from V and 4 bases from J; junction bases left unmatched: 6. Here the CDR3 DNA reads TGTGCCAGTAGTAGACTAGCGGGTATGAGCACCGGGGAGCTGTTTTTT. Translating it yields CASSRLAGMSTGELFF.

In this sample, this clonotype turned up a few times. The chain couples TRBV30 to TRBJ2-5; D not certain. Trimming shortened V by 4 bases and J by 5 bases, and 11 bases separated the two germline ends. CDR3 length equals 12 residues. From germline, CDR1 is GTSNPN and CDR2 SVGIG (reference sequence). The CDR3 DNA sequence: TGTGCCTGGAAGGGTGATTCGGAGACCCAGTACTTC. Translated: CAWKGDSETQYF.

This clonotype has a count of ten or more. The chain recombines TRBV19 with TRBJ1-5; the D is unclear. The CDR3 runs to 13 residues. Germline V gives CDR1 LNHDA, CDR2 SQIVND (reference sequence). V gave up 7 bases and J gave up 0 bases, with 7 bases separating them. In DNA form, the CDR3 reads TGTGCCAGTAATTATGATAGCAATCAGCCCCAGCATTTT. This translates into CASNYDSNQPQHF. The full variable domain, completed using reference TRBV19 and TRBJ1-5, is DGGITQSPKYLFRKEGQNVTLSCEQNLNHDAMYWYRQDPGQGLRLIYYSQIVNDFQKGDIAEGYSVSREKKESFPLTVTSAQKNPTAFYLCASNYDSNQPQHFGDGTRLSIL.

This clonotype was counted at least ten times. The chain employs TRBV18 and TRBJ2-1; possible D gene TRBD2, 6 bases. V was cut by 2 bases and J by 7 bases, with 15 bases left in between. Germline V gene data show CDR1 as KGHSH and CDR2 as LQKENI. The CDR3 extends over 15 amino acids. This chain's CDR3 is CASSPALAPGNEQFF. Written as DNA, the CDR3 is TGTGCCAGCTCACCAGCCCTAGCGCCCGGGAATGAGCAGTTCTTC.

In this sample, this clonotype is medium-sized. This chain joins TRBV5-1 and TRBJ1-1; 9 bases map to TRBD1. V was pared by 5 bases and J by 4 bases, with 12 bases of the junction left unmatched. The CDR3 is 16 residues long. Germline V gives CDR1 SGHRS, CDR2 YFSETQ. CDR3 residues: CASRGQGTLGGTEAFF. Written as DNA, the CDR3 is TGCGCCAGCAGAGGACAGGGGACCCTAGGAGGCACTGAAGCTTTCTTT.

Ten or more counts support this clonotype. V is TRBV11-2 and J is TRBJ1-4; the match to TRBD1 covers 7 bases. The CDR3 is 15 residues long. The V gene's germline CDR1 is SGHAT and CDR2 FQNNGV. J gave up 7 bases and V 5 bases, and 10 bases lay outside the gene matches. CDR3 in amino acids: CASSPMKGAFEKLFF. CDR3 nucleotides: TGTGCCAGCAGCCCAATGAAGGGGGCGTTTGAAAAACTGTTTTTT.

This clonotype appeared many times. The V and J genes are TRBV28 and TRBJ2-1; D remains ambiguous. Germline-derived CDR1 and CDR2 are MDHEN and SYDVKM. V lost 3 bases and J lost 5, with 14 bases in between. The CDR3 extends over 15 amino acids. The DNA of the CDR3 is TGTGCCAGCAGTTTGGGCCTTTCCCCCCACAATGAGCAGTTCTTC. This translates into CASSLGLSPHNEQFF.

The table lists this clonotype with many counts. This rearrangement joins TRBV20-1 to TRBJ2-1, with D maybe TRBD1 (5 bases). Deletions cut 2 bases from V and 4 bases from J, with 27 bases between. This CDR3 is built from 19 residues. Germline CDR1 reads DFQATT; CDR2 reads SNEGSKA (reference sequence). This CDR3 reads CSARRLRPLDKTAYNEQFF. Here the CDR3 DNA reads TGCAGTGCTAGACGATTAAGACCCCTAGACAAGACAGCGTACAATGAGCAGTTCTTC.

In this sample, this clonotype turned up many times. CDR3 DNA: TGTGCCAGCAGCCCCTCCGAACCATTCCAAAGGAACACTGAAGCTTTCTTT. It is translated as CASSPSEPFQRNTEAFF. The chain employs TRBV28 and TRBJ1-1; D is ambiguous. CDR3 length: 17 amino acids. Germline-derived CDR1 and CDR2 are MDHEN and SYDVKM. Trimming shortened V by 6 bases and J by 1 base, and 21 bases separated the two germline ends.

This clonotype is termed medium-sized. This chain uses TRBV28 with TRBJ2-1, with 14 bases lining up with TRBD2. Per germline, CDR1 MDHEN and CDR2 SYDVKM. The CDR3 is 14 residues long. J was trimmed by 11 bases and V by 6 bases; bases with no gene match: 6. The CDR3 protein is CASSSGLAGDQQFF. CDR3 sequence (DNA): TGTGCCAGCAGCTCGGGACTAGCGGGAGATCAGCAGTTCTTC.

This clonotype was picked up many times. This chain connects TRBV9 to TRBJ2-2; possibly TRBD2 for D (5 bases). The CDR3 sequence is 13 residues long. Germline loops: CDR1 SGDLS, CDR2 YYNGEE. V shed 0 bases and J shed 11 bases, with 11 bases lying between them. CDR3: CASSVGIGVELFF. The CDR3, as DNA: TGTGCCAGCAGCGTAGGCATCGGGGTCGAGCTGTTTTTT.

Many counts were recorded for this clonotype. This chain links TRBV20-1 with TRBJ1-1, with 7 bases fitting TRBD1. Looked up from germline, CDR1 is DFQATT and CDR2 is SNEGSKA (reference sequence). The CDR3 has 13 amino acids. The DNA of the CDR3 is TGCAGCGGACCGGGACAGTCGAACACTGAAGCTTTCTTT. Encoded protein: CSGPGQSNTEAFF.

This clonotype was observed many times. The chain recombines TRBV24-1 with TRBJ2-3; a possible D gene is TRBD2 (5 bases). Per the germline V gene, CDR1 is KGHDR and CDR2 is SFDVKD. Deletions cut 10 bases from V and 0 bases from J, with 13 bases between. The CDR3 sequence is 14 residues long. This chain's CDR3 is CATKSGTSTDTQYF. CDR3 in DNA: TGTGCCACTAAGAGCGGAACTAGCACAGATACGCAGTATTTT.

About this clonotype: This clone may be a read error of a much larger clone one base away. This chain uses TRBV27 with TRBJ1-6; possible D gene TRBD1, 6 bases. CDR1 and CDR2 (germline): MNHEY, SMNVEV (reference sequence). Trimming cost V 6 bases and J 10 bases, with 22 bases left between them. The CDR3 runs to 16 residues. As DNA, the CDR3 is TGTGCCAGCAGATCGTCGGACAGCTATTCACGGTCACCCCTCCACTTT. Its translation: CASRSSDSYSRSPLHF.

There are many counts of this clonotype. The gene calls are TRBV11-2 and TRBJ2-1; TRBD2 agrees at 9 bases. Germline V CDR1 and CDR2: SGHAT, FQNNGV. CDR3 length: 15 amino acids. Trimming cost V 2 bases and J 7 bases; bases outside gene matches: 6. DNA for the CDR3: TGTGCCAGCAGCTTACGGTCTAGCGGGACGAATGAGCAGTTCTTC. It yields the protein CASSLRSSGTNEQFF.

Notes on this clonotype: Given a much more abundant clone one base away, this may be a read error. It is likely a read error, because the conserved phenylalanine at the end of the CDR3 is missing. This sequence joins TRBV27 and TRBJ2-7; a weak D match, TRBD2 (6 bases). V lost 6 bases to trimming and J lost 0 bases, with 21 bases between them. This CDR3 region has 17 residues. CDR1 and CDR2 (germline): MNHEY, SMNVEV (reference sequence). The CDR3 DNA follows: TGTGCCAGCAGCCCGTTCTCATTCCGGGAGAGCTCCTACGAGCAGTACTCC. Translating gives CASSPFSFRESSYEQYS.

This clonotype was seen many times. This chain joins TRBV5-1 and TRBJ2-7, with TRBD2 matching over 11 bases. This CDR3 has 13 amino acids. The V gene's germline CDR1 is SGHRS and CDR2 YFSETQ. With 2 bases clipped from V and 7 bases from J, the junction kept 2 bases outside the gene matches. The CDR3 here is CASSLLAGVEQYF. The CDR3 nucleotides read TGCGCCAGCAGCTTACTAGCGGGAGTTGAGCAGTACTTC.